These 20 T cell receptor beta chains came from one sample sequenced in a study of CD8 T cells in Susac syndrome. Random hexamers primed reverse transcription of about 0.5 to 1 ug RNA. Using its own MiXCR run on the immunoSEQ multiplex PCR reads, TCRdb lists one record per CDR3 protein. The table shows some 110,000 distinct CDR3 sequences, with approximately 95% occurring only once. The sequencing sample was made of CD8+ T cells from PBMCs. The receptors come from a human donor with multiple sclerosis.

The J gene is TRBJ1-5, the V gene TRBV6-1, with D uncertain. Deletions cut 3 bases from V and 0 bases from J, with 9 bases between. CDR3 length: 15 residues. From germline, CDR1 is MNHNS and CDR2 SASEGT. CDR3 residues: CASSEGFGSNQPQHF. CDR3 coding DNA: TGTGCCAGCAGTGAGGGGTTCGGTAGCAATCAGCCCCAGCATTTT.

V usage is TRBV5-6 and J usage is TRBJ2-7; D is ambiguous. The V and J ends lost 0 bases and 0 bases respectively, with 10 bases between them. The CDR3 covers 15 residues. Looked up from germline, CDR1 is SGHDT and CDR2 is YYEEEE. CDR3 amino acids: CASSLGRASSYEQYV. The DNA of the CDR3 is TGTGCCAGCAGCTTGGGGCGAGCTAGCTCCTACGAGCAGTACGTC.

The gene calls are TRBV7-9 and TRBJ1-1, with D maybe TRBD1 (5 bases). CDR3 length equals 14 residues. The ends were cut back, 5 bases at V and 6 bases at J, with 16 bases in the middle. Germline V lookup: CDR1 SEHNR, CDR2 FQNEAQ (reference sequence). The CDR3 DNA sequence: TGTGCCAGCAGCAAAGGGACCTGGAGGGCTGAAGCTTTCTTT. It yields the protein CASSKGTWRAEAFF.

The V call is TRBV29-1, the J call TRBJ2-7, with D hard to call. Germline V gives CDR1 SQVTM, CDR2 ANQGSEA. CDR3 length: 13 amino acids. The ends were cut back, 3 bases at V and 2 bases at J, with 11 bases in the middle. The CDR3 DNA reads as TGCAGCGTTGAGGTAGCAGGTACCTACGAGCAGTACTTC. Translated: CSVEVAGTYEQYF.

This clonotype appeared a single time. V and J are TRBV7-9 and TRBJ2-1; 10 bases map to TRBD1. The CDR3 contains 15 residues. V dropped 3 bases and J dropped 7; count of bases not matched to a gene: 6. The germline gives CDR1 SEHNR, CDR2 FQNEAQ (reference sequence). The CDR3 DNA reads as TGTGCCAGCAGCTTCGCCGGGACAGGGGTAAATGAGCAGTTCTTC. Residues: CASSFAGTGVNEQFF.

The CDR3 reads CASRADYSYEQYF. CDR3 in DNA: TGTGCCAGCAGAGCGGACTATTCCTACGAGCAGTACTTC. This chain uses TRBV6-5 with TRBJ2-7, with D tentatively TRBD2 (6 bases). Trimming stripped 6 bases from V and 1 base from J, with 10 bases between. Germline lookup yields CDR1 MNHEY and CDR2 SVGAGI. CDR3 length: 13 amino acids.

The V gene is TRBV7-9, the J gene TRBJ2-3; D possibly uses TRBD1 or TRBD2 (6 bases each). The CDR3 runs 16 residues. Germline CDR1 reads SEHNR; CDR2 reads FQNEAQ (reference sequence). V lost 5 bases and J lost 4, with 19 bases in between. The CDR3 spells CASSEKGGRGPDTQYF. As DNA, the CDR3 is TGTGCCAGCAGCGAGAAGGGGGGTCGGGGCCCAGATACGCAGTATTTT. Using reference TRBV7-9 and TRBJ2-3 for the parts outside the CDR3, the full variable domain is DTGVSQNPRHKITKRGQNVTFRCDPISEHNRLYWYRQTLGQGPEFLTYFQNEAQLEKSRLLSDRFSAERPKGSFSTLEIQRTEQGDSAMYLCASSEKGGRGPDTQYFGPGTRLTVL.

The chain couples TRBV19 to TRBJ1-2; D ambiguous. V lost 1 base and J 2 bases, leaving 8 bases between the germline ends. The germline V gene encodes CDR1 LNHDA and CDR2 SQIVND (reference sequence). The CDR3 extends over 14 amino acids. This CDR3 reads CASSIGTSNYGYTF. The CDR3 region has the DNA TGTGCCAGTAGTATAGGCACATCCAACTATGGCTACACCTTC.

The DNA of the CDR3 is TGTGCCAGCAGCCTAGGGGTGGCCACTGAAGCTTTCTTT. It specifies CASSLGVATEAFF. The genes are TRBV11-2 and TRBJ1-1, with TRBD1 as a possible D gene (5 bases). Trimming pared 5 bases from V and 4 bases from J, leaving 11 bases between. The CDR3 extends over 13 amino acids. CDR1 and CDR2 from the germline V gene are SGHAT and FQNNGV.

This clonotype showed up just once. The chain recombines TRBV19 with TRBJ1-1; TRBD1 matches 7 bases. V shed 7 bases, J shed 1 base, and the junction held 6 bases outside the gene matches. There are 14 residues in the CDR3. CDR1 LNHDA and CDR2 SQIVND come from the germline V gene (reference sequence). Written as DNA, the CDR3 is TGTGCCAGTACCTTTCGGACAGGGAACACTGAAGCTTTCTTT. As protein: CASTFRTGNTEAFF.

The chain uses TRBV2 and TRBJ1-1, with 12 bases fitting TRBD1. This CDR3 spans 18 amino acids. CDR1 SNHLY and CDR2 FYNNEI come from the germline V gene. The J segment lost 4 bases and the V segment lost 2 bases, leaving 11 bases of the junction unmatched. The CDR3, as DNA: TGTGCCAGCAGTGAACGACGGGACAGGGGGCCGGATACCACTGAAGCTTTCTTT. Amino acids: CASSERRDRGPDTTEAFF.

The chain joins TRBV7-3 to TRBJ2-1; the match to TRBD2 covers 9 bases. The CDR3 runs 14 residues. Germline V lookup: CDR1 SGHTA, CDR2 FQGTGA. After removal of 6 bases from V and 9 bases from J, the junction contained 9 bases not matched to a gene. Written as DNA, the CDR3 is TGTGCCAGCAGTGGACCTCTAGCGGGATTTGAGCAGTTCTTC. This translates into CASSGPLAGFEQFF.

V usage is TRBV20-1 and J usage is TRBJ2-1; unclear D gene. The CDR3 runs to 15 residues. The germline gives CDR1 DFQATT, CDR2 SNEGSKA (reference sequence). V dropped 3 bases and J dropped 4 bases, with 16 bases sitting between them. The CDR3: CSASHTERVYNEQFF. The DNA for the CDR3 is TGCAGTGCTAGTCATACTGAGCGCGTATACAATGAGCAGTTCTTC.

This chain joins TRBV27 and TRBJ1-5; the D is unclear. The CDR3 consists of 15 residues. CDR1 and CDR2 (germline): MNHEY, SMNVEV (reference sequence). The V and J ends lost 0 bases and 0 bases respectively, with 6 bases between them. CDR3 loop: CASSLSQYSNQPQHF. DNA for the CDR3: TGTGCCAGCAGTTTATCGCAGTATAGCAATCAGCCCCAGCATTTT.

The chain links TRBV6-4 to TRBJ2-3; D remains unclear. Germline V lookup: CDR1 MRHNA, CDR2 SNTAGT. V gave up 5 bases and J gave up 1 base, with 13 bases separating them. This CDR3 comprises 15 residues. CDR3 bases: TGTGCCAGCAGTACATCGGGCGCGGGCACAGATACGCAGTATTTT. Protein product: CASSTSGAGTDTQYF.

CDR3 residues: CASSLRGLETQYF. Written as DNA, the CDR3 is TGTGCCAGCAGTTTGCGGGGGCTAGAGACCCAGTACTTC. The genes are TRBV27 and TRBJ2-5; TRBD2 is a possible D gene (7 bases). V was cut by 3 bases and J by 4 bases, with 9 bases left in between. The CDR3 length is 13 residues. Germline-derived CDR1 and CDR2 are MNHEY and SMNVEV (reference sequence).

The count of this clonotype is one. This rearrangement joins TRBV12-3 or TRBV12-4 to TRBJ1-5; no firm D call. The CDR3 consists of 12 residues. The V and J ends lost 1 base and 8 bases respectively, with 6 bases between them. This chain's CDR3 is CASSLVSEPQHF. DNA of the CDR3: TGTGCCAGCAGTTTAGTTTCGGAGCCCCAGCATTTT.

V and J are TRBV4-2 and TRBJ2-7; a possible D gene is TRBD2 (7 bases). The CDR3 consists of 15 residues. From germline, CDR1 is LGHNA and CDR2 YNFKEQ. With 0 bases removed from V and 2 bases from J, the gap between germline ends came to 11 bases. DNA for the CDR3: TGTGCCAGCAGCCAAGAAGGGGGGGAAGCCTACGAGCAGTACTTC. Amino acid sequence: CASSQEGGEAYEQYF.

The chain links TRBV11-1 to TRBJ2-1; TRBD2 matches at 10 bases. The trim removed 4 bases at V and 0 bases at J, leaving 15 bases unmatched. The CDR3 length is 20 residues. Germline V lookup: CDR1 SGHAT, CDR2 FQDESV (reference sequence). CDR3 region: CASSSSRLAGTLSSYNEQFF. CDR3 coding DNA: TGTGCCAGCAGCTCGTCAAGACTAGCGGGTACCTTGAGCTCCTACAATGAGCAGTTCTTC.

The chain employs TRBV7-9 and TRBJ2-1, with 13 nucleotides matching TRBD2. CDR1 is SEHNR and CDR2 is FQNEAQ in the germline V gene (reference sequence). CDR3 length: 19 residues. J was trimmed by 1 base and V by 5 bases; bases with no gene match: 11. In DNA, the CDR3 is TGTGCCAGCAGCGCACTAGCGGGAGGGCCCGCAGCGTCCTACAATGAGCAGTTCTTC. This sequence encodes CASSALAGGPAASYNEQFF. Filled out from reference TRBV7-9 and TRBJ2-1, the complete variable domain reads DTGVSQNPRHKITKRGQNVTFRCDPISEHNRLYWYRQTLGQGPEFLTYFQNEAQLEKSRLLSDRFSAERPKGSFSTLEIQRTEQGDSAMYLCASSALAGGPAASYNEQFFGPGTRLTVL.